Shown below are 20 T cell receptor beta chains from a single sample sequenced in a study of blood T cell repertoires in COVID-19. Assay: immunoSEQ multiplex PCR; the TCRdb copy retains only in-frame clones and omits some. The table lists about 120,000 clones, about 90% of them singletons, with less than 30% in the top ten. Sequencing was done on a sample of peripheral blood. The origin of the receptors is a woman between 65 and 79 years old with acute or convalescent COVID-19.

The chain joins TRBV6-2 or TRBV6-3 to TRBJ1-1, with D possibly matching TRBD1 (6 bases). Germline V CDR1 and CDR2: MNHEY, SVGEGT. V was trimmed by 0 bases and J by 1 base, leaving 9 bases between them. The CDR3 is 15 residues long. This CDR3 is CASSYSGAPNTEAFF. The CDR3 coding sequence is TGTGCCAGCAGTTACTCGGGGGCCCCGAACACTGAAGCTTTCTTT.

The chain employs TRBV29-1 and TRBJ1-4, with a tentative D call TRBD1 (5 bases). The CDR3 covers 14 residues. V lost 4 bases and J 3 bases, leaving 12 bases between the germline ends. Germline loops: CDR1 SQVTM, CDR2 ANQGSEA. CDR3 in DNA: TGCAGCGTTGGTGGGCAGGGCCCTAATGAAAAACTGTTTTTT. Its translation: CSVGGQGPNEKLFF.

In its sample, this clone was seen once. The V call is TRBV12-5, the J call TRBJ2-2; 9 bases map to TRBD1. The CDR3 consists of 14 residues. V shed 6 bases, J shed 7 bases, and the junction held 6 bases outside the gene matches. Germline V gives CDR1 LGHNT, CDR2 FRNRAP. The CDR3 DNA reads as TGTGCTAGTGGAAACAGGGGGCAGGACGGGGAGCTGTTTTTT. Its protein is CASGNRGQDGELFF.

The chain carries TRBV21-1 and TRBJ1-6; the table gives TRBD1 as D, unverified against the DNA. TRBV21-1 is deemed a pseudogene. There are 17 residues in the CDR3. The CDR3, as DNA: TGTGCCAGCAGCAAAAAACGCACAGGGGGTTATAATTCACCCCTCCACTTT. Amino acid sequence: CASSKKRTGGYNSPLHF.

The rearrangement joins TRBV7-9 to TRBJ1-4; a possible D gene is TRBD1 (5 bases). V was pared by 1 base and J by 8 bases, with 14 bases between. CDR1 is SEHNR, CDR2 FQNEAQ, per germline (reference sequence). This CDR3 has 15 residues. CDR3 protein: CASSLVMPGIEKLFF. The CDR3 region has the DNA TGTGCCAGCAGCTTAGTTATGCCAGGGATAGAAAAACTGTTTTTT.

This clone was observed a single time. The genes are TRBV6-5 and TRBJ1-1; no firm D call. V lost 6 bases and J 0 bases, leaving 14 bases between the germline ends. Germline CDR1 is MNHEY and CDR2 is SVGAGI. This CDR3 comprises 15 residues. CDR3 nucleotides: TGTGCCAGCAGCCTGATAGGAGGGATGAACACTGAAGCTTTCTTT. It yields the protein CASSLIGGMNTEAFF.

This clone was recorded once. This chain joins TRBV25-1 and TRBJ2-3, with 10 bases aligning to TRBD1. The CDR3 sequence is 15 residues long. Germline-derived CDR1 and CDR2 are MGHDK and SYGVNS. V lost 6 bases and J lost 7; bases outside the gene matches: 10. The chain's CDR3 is CASSDPGQGTYTQYF. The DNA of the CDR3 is TGTGCCAGCAGCGATCCGGGACAGGGGACTTATACGCAGTATTTT.

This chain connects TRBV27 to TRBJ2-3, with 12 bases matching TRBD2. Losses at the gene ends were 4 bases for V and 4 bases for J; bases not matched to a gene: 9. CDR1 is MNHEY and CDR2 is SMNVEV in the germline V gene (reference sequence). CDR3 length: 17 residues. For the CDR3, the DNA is TGTGCCAGCAGTTCGCGGACTAGCGGGGTGTCGGCAGATACGCAGTATTTT. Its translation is CASSSRTSGVSADTQYF.

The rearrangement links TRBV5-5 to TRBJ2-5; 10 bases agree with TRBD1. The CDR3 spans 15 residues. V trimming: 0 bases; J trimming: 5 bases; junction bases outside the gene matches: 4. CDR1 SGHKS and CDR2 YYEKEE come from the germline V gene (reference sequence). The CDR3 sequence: CASSLGQGAWETQYF. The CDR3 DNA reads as TGTGCCAGCAGCTTGGGACAGGGGGCTTGGGAGACCCAGTACTTC. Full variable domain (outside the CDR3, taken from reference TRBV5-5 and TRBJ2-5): DAGVTQSPTHLIKTRGQQVTLRCSPISGHKSVSWYQQVLGQGPQFIFQYYEKEERGRGNFPDRFSARQFPNYSSELNVNALLLGDSALYLCASSLGQGAWETQYFGPGTRLLVL.

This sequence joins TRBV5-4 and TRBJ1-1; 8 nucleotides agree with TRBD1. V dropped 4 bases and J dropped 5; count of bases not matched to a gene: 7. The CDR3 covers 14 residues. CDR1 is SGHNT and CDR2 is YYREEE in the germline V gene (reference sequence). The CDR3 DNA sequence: TGTGCCAGCAGCACCGGACAGGGACAAACTGAAGCTTTCTTT. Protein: CASSTGQGQTEAFF. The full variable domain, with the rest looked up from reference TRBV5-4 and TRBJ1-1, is ETGVTQSPTHLIKTRGQQVTLRCSSQSGHNTVSWYQQALGQGPQFIFQYYREEENGRGNFPPRFSGLQFPNYSSELNVNALELDDSALYLCASSTGQGQTEAFFGQGTRLTVV.

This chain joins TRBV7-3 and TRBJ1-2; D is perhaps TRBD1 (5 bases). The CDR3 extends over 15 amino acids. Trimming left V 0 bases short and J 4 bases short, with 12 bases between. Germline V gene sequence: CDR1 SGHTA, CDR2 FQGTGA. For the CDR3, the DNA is TGTGCCAGCAGCTTAACTGGAGGGGAGGCCTATGGCTACACCTTC. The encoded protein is CASSLTGGEAYGYTF.

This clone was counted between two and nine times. The CDR3 is CASSVQGKGTEAFF. The CDR3 region has the DNA TGTGCCAGCAGCGTACAGGGAAAGGGCACTGAAGCTTTCTTT. The J gene is TRBJ1-1, the V gene TRBV13, with a weak D call TRBD1 (6 bases). The V gene's germline CDR1 is PRHDT and CDR2 FYEKMQ (reference sequence). Trimming cost V 5 bases and J 4 bases, with 14 bases left between them. The CDR3 spans 14 residues.

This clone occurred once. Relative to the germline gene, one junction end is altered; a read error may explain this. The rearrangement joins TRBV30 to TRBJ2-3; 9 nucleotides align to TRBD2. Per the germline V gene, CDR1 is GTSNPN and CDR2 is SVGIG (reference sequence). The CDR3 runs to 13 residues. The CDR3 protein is CARSGGSTDTQYF. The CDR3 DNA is TGTGCCCGGAGCGGGGGGAGCACAGATACGCAGTATTTT.

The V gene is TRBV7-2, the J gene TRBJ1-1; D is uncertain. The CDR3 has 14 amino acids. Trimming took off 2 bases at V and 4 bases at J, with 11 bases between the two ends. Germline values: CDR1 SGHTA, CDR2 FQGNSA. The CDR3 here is CASSLNSGITEAFF. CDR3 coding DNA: TGTGCCAGCAGCTTAAACTCGGGTATCACTGAAGCTTTCTTT.

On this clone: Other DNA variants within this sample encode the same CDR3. The CDR3 spells CSAGGSYEQYF. The DNA for the CDR3 is TGCAGTGCTGGGGGGTCCTACGAGCAGTACTTC. V and J are TRBV20-1 and TRBJ2-7, with D tentatively TRBD2 (6 bases). The CDR3 has 11 amino acids. Trimming removed 5 bases from V and 1 base from J, with 6 bases in between. Per germline, CDR1 DFQATT and CDR2 SNEGSKA (reference sequence).

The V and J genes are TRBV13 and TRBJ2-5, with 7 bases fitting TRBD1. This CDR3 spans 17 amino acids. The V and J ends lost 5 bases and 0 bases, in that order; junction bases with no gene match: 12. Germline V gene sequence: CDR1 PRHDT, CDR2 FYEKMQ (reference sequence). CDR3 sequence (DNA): TGTGCCAGCAGCGGGCGCTTGGGACAGAGCCACCAAGAGACCCAGTACTTC. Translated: CASSGRLGQSHQETQYF.

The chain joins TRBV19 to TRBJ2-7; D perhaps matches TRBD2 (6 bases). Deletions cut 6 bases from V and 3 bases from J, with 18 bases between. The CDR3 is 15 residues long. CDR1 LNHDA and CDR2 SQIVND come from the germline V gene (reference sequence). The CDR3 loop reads CASRGGTVPLYEQYF. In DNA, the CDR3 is TGTGCCAGTAGGGGGGGTACCGTCCCTCTCTACGAGCAGTACTTC.

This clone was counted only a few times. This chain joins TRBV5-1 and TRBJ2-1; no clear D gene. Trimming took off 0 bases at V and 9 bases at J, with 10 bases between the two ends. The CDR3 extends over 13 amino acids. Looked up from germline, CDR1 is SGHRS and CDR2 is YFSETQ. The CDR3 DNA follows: TGCGCCAGCAGCTTGGTTCCGGGTGGTGAGCAGTTCTTC. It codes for CASSLVPGGEQFF.

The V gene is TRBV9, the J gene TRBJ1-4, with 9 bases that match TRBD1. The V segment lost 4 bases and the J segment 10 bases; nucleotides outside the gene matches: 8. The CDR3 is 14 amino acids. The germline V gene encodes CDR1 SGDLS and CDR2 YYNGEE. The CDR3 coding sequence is TGTGCCAGCAGCCCTAGGACAGGGGCGGCAAAACTGTTTTTT. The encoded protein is CASSPRTGAAKLFF. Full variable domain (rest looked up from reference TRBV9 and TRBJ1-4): DSGVTQTPKHLITATGQRVTLRCSPRSGDLSVYWYQQSLDQGLQFLIQYYNGEERAKGNILERFSAQQFPDLHSELNLSSLELGDSALYFCASSPRTGAAKLFFGSGTQLSVL.

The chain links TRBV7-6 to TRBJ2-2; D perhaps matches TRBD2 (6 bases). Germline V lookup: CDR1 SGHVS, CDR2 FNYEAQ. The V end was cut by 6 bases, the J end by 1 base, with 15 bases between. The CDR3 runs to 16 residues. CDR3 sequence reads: CASSLGLGGNTGELFF. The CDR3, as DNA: TGTGCCAGCAGTCTTGGACTCGGGGGGAACACCGGGGAGCTGTTTTTT.